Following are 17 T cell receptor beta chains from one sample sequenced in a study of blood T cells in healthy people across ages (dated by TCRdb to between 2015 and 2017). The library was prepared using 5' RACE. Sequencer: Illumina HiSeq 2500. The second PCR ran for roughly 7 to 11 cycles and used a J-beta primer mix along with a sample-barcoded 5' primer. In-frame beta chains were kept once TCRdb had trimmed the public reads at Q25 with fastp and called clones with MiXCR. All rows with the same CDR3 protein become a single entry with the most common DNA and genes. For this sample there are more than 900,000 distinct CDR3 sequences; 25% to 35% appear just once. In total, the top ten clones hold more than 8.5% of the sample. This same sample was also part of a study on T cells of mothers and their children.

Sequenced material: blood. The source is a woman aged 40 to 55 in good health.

CDR3 bases: TGTGCCAGCAGATTAAACAGGGGGCATTATGGCTACACCTTC. As protein: CASRLNRGHYGYTF. The V gene is TRBV7-9, the J gene TRBJ1-2; the match to TRBD1 covers 9 bases. Trimming cost V 6 bases and J 5 bases; bases outside gene matches: 7. The CDR3 runs 14 residues. Germline CDR1 is SEHNR and CDR2 is FQNEAQ (reference sequence).

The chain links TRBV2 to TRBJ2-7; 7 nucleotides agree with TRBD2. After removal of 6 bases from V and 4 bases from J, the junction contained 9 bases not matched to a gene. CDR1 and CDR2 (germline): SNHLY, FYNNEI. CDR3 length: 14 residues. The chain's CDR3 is CASRAPGLTYEQYF. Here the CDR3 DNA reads TGTGCCAGCAGGGCCCCGGGACTAACATACGAGCAGTACTTC.

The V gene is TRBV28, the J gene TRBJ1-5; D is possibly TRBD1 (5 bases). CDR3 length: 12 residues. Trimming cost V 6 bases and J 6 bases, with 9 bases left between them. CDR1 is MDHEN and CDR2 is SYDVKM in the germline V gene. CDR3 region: CASSQGVQPQHF. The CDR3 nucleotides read TGTGCCAGCAGCCAAGGGGTTCAGCCCCAGCATTTT.

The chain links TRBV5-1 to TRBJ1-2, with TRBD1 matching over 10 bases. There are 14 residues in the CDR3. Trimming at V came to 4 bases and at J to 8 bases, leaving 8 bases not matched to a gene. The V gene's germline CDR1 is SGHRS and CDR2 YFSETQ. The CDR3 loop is CASSPGQGENGYTF. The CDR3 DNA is TGCGCCAGCAGCCCAGGACAGGGGGAGAACGGCTACACCTTC. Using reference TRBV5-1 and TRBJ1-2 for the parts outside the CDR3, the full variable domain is KAGVTQTPRYLIKTRGQQVTLSCSPISGHRSVSWYQQTPGQGLQFLFEYFSETQRNKGNFPGRFSGRQFSNSRSEMNVSTLELGDSALYLCASSPGQGENGYTFGSGTRLTVV.

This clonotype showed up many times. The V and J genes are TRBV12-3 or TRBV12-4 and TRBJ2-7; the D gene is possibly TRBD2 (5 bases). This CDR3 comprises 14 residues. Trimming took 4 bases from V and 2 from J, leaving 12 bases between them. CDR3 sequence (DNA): TGTGCCAGCAGTTCCGGTCCCGGGACCTACGAGCAGTACTTC. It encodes CASSSGPGTYEQYF.

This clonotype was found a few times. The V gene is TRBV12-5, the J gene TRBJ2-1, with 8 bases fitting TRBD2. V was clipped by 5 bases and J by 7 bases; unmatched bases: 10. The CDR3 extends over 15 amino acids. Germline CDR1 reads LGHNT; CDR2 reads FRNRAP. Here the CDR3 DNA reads TGTGCTAGTGGTACGGGGGGGCGGTATCAGAATGAGCAGTTCTTC. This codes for CASGTGGRYQNEQFF.

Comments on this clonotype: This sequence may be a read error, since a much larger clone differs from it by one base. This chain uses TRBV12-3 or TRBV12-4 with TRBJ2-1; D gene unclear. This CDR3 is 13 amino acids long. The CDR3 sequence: CTSLQIEDNEQFF. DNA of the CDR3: TGTACCAGCCTTCAAATTGAGGACAATGAGCAGTTCTTC.

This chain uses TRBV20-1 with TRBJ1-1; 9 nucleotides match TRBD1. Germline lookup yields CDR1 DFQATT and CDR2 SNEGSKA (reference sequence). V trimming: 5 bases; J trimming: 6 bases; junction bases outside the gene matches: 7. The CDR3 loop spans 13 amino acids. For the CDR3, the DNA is TGCAGTGCTTTTGACAGGGGGTTACCTGAAGCTTTCTTT. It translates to CSAFDRGLPEAFF.

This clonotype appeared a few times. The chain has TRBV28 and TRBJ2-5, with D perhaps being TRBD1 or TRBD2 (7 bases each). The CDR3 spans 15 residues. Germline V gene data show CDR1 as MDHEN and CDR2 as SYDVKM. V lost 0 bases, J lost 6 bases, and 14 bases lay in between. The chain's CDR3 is CASSLWGGGEKTQYF. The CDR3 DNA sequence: TGTGCCAGCAGTTTATGGGGAGGGGGCGAAAAGACCCAGTACTTC.

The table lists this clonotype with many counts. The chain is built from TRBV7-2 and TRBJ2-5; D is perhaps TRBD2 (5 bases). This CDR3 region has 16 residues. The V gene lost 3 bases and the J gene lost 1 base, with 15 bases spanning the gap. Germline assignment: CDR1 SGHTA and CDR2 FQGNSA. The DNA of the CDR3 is TGTGCCAGCAGCTTTGGGAGAACGACAATCCAAGAGACCCAGTACTTC. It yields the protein CASSFGRTTIQETQYF.

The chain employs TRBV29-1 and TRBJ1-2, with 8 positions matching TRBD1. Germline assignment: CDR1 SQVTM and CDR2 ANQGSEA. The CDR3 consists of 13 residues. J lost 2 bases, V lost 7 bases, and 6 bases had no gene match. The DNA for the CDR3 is TGCAGCGGCGGGGACAGGACCAACTATGGCTACACCTTC. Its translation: CSGGDRTNYGYTF.

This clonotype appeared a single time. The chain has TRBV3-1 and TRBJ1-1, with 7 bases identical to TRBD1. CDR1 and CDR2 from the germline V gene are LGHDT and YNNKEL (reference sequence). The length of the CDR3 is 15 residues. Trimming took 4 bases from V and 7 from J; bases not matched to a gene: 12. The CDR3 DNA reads TGTGCCAGCAGCCCCTGGGACAGACACCGTAATGAAGCTTTCTTT. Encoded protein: CASSPWDRHRNEAFF.

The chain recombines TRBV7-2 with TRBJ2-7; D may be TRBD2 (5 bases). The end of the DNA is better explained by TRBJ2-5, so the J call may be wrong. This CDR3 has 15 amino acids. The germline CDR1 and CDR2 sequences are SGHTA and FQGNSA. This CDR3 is CASSQRAAEGETQYF. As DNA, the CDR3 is TGTGCCAGCAGCCAGAGGGCAGCCGAAGGAGAGACCCAGTACTTC.

CDR3 coding DNA: TGCAGTGCGGGGACTAGCGGGTTACCCTACAATGAGCAGTTCTTC. The encoded protein is CSAGTSGLPYNEQFF. This chain links TRBV20-1 with TRBJ2-1; 12 bases are a match to TRBD2. The CDR3 extends over 15 amino acids. CDR1 is DFQATT and CDR2 is SNEGSKA in the germline V gene (reference sequence). V shed 6 bases and J 2 bases; nucleotides not matched to a gene: 5.

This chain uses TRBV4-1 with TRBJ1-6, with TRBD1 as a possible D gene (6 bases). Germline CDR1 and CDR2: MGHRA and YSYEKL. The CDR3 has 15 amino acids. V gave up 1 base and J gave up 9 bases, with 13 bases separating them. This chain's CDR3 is CASSQGSGVGSPLHF. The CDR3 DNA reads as TGCGCCAGCAGCCAAGGTTCAGGGGTGGGTTCACCCCTCCACTTT.

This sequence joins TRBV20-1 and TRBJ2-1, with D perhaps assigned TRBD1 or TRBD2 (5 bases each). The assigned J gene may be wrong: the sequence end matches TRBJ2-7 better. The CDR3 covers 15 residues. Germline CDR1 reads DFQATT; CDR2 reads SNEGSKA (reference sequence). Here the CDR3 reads CSARDLRGSYNEQYF. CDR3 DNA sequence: TGCAGTGCTAGGGATTTGAGGGGTTCCTACAATGAGCAGTACTTC.

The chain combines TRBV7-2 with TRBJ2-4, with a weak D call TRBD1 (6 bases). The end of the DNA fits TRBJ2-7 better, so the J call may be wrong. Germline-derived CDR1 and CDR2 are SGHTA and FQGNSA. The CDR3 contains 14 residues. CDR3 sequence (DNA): TGTGCCAGCAGTCCAGGCGAGGGGGTCGACGAGCAGTACTTC. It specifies CASSPGEGVDEQYF.